The clone carrying this T cell receptor (beta chain) showed up just once. The data stem from a study of blood T cells in healthy people across ages. The authors ran a second PCR of about 7 to 11 cycles using a sample-barcoded 5' primer and a J-beta primer mix. TCRdb ran MiXCR on the 5' RACE reads and lists one entry per CDR3 protein. The repertoire includes approximately 800,000 distinct CDR3 sequences, 30% to 45% of them detected once, and around 13% sits in the top ten. Trimming removed 1 base from V and 0 bases from J, with 8 bases in between. The CDR3 consists of 15 residues. Per germline, CDR1 LNHNV and CDR2 YYDKDF (reference sequence).

This clonotype was sampled from a man younger than 35 in good health. V is TRBV15 and J is TRBJ2-3, with D hard to call. Sequencing was done on a sample of blood. CDR3 bases: TGTGCCACCAGCAGAGTAGGTACTAGCACAGATACGCAGTATTTT. It encodes CATSRVGTSTDTQYF.